The 19 T cell receptor beta chains below all came from one sample that was sequenced in a study of cytomegalovirus exposure and HLA in healthy donors. The PCR had 60 Vbeta and 13 Jbeta primers. Method: immunoSEQ multiplex PCR; TCRdb's copy keeps in-frame clones and lacks some. The sample contains fewer than 250,000 clones, 78% of which appear only once. Sequencing input: PBMCs. These TCRs come from a male donor in good health and CMV-seronegative.

The V gene is TRBV6-1, the J gene TRBJ1-2, with TRBD1 identical over 10 bases. V lost 7 bases to trimming and J lost 6 bases; unmatched junction nucleotides: 8. Germline values: CDR1 MNHNS, CDR2 SASEGT. CDR3 size: 14 residues. The CDR3: CASTFAGQGNGYTF. The CDR3 DNA follows: TGTGCCAGCACCTTCGCGGGACAGGGGAATGGCTACACCTTC.

This clone was seen a few times. V and J are TRBV5-6 and TRBJ2-3, with a weak D call TRBD2 (6 bases). Per germline, CDR1 SGHDT and CDR2 YYEEEE. The CDR3 runs to 14 residues. V was clipped by 3 bases and J by 3 bases, with 11 bases between them. As DNA, the CDR3 is TGTGCCAGCAGCTCTGGGGGGTTAACAGATACGCAGTATTTT. Translated: CASSSGGLTDTQYF.

This chain uses TRBV28 with TRBJ2-5; 8 nucleotides match TRBD2. This CDR3 has 14 residues. The germline gives CDR1 MDHEN, CDR2 SYDVKM. V trimming: 6 bases; J trimming: 2 bases; junction bases outside the gene matches: 5. The CDR3 nucleotides are TGTGCCAGCAGCCCCCGACTAGCGCAAGAGACCCAGTACTTC. This encodes CASSPRLAQETQYF.

The chain couples TRBV19 to TRBJ2-3; tentatively, D is TRBD2 (5 bases). Germline V gene sequence: CDR1 LNHDA, CDR2 SQIVND (reference sequence). The CDR3 runs to 13 residues. V was pared by 7 bases and J by 3 bases, with 11 bases between. CDR3 DNA: TGTGCCAGTACCTCCCCGGGAACAGATACGCAGTATTTT. Translation: CASTSPGTDTQYF.

The V gene is TRBV5-1, the J gene TRBJ2-1, with TRBD2 matching 8 bases. With 0 bases clipped from V and 6 bases from J, the junction kept 2 bases outside the gene matches. The CDR3 loop spans 14 amino acids. The V gene's germline CDR1 is SGHRS and CDR2 YFSETQ. DNA of the CDR3: TGCGCCAGCAGCTTGGCGGGGGGGGGCAATGAGCAGTTCTTC. Residues: CASSLAGGGNEQFF.

The rearrangement uses TRBV5-5 and TRBJ2-7; 7 bases are a match to TRBD1. CDR1 SGHKS and CDR2 YYEKEE come from the germline V gene (reference sequence). This CDR3 spans 15 amino acids. J gave up 3 bases and V 0 bases, and 6 bases lay outside the gene matches. DNA for the CDR3: TGTGCCAGCAGCTTGGGTTATTGGGACAGCTACGAGCAGTACTTC. This sequence encodes CASSLGYWDSYEQYF.

The V gene is TRBV5-5, the J gene TRBJ1-2; D is possibly TRBD1 (5 bases). Germline CDR1 and CDR2: SGHKS and YYEKEE (reference sequence). Trimming removed 0 bases at V and 5 bases at J, with 17 bases between. This CDR3 is built from 16 residues. For the CDR3, the DNA is TGTGCCAGCAGCTTGGTCGTTGGTTCAGGGACTTATGGCTACACCTTC. Residues: CASSLVVGSGTYGYTF.

In this sample, this clone turned up once. The rearrangement joins TRBV19 to TRBJ1-1; 7 bases agree with TRBD1. The CDR3 length is 13 residues. V lost 6 bases to trimming and J lost 4 bases; unmatched junction nucleotides: 5. The germline gives CDR1 LNHDA, CDR2 SQIVND (reference sequence). The CDR3, as DNA: TGTGCCAGTAGCCACAGGGGTAGCACTGAAGCTTTCTTT. Translating it yields CASSHRGSTEAFF.

Only a few counts were recorded for this clone. V usage is TRBV5-4 and J usage is TRBJ2-7; no definite D call. This CDR3 comprises 12 residues. CDR1 SGHNT and CDR2 YYREEE come from the germline V gene (reference sequence). V shed 0 bases and J shed 6 bases, with 7 bases lying between them. The CDR3 reads CASSLVPSEQYF. The CDR3 DNA is TGTGCCAGCAGCTTGGTACCTAGCGAGCAGTACTTC.

CDR3 bases: TGTGCCAGCAGTGGAGCCGGGATTCTGGATACGCAGTATTTT. Translating gives CASSGAGILDTQYF. V and J are TRBV6-1 and TRBJ2-3; D is perhaps TRBD2 (5 bases). The V gene lost 4 bases and the J gene lost 6 bases, with 14 bases spanning the gap. Per germline, CDR1 MNHNS and CDR2 SASEGT. The CDR3 consists of 14 residues.

This clone has only one observation. The chain uses TRBV7-9 and TRBJ2-1; TRBD2 agrees at 8 bases. V shed 7 bases, J shed 3 bases, and the junction held 8 bases outside the gene matches. CDR1 and CDR2 from the germline V gene are SEHNR and FQNEAQ (reference sequence). The CDR3 runs 15 residues. CDR3 nucleotide sequence: TGTGCCAGCACCTTTAGCGGGATCTTCTACAATGAGCAGTTCTTC. Translating it yields CASTFSGIFYNEQFF.

The genes are TRBV7-6 and TRBJ2-2; D might be TRBD2 (6 bases). With 0 bases removed from V and 6 bases from J, the gap between germline ends came to 11 bases. The CDR3 has 15 amino acids. Germline V gene data show CDR1 as SGHVS and CDR2 as FNYEAQ. CDR3 loop: CASSLAVGGPGELFF. CDR3 coding DNA: TGTGCCAGCAGCTTAGCGGTAGGAGGGCCCGGGGAGCTGTTTTTT.

CDR3 loop: CASSIPGWETQYF. In DNA form, the CDR3 reads TGTGCCAGTAGTATTCCGGGTTGGGAGACCCAGTACTTC. The V gene is TRBV19, the J gene TRBJ2-5; D is unresolved. The CDR3 loop spans 13 amino acids. V lost 3 bases and J 5 bases, leaving 10 bases between the germline ends. Per germline, CDR1 LNHDA and CDR2 SQIVND (reference sequence).

Here the CDR3 reads CASSRMGSYEQYF. In nucleotides, the CDR3 is TGCGCCAGCAGCCGTATGGGCTCCTACGAGCAGTACTTC. The rearrangement uses TRBV10-2 and TRBJ2-5; D is uncertain. Near its end, the DNA agrees better with TRBJ2-7, so the J call may be wrong. CDR3 size: 13 residues. Germline CDR1 reads WSHSY; CDR2 reads SAAADI.

The chain has TRBV5-1 and TRBJ2-1, with D possibly TRBD2 on 5 matching bases. CDR3 length: 16 amino acids. Germline lookup yields CDR1 SGHRS and CDR2 YFSETQ. V gave up 4 bases and J gave up 3 bases, with 17 bases separating them. The CDR3 loop reads CASSPRVTGSYNEQFF. The CDR3 DNA reads TGCGCCAGCAGCCCCCGAGTAACGGGGAGCTACAATGAGCAGTTCTTC.

The V call is TRBV6-5, the J call TRBJ1-5; a possible D gene is TRBD1 (6 bases). The CDR3 is 15 amino acids. Germline assignment: CDR1 MNHEY and CDR2 SVGAGI. With 2 bases removed from V and 2 bases from J, the gap between germline ends came to 10 bases. The CDR3 loop reads CASSYGPGGNQPQHF. The DNA of the CDR3 is TGTGCCAGCAGTTACGGGCCAGGGGGCAATCAGCCCCAGCATTTT.

A few counts support this clone. V is TRBV6-5 and J is TRBJ2-7; the match to TRBD2 covers 10 bases. Germline assignment: CDR1 MNHEY and CDR2 SVGAGI. After removal of 5 bases from V and 3 bases from J, the junction contained 4 bases not matched to a gene. The CDR3 runs 14 residues. The CDR3 DNA is TGTGCCAGCAGTCTCTGGACTAGCGGCTACGAGCAGTACTTC. Its protein product is CASSLWTSGYEQYF.

V and J are TRBV5-5 and TRBJ1-2; 10 bases are a match to TRBD1. From germline, CDR1 is SGHKS and CDR2 YYEKEE (reference sequence). The V and J ends lost 4 bases and 7 bases, in that order; junction bases with no gene match: 10. The CDR3 runs to 15 residues. This CDR3 reads CASSPGQGKVGGYTF. The CDR3 nucleotides are TGTGCCAGCAGCCCGGGACAGGGGAAAGTCGGTGGCTACACCTTC.

J is TRBJ2-5 and V is TRBV29-1, with TRBD1 as a possible D gene (6 bases). Germline CDR1 is SQVTM and CDR2 is ANQGSEA. The CDR3 sequence is 12 residues long. Trimming left V 6 bases short and J 4 bases short, with 12 bases between. In DNA form, the CDR3 reads TGCAGCGTATTGGGGGCCCTAGAGACCCAGTACTTC. Protein product: CSVLGALETQYF.